The T cell receptor (beta chain) described here comes from a study of T cells in Graves' hyperthyroidism and ophthalmopathy. Study-level points and caveats: Prediction of ophthalmopathy progression came a median roughly 7.1 months pre-onset. In blood, most of the thyroid clonotypes expanded above 0.001 were also present.

If no ophthalmopathy progression occurred within 18 months, Graves' hyperthyroidism was stable. Orbital computed tomography and thyroid ultrasound, together with serum TRAb and thyroxine and clinical symptoms, were used for diagnoses. This CDR3 has 15 amino acids. V was clipped by 0 bases and J by 0 bases, with 9 bases between them. Germline CDR1 is GTSNPN and CDR2 is SVGIG (reference sequence). This clonotype occurred many times. Its antigen is as yet unknown. RNA transcripts served as the template for amplifying TCR beta CDR3 regions. The HTBI primer set served for first-round RT-PCR of the TCR CDR3. TCRdb fed the multiplex PCR reads into MiXCR, producing one record per CDR3 protein. This sample has around 500,000 distinct CDR3 sequences, with around an eighth found just once.

This chain links TRBV30 with TRBJ1-5; D is ambiguous. This receptor was taken from a woman between 18 and 30 years old with Graves' hyperthyroidism. Material: blood. DNA of the CDR3: TGTGCCTGGAGTGTTGGCGGCCTTAGCAATCAGCCCCAGCATTTT. Translating gives CAWSVGGLSNQPQHF.